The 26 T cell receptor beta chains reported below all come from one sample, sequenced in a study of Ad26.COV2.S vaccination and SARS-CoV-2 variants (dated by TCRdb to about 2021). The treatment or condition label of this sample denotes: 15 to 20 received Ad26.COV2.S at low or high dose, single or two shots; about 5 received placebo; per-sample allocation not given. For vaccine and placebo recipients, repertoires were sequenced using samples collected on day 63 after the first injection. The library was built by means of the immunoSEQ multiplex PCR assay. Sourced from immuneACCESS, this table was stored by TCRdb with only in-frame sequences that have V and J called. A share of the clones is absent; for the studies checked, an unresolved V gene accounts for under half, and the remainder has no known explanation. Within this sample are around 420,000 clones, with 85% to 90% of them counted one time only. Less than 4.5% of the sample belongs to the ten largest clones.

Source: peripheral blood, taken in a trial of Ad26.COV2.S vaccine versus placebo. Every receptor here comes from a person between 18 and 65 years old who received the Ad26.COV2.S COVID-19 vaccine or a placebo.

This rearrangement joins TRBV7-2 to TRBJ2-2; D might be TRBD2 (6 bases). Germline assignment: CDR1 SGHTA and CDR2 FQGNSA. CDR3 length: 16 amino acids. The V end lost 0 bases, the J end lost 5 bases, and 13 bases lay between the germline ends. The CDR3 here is CASSLAGGKRTGELFF. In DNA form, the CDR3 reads TGTGCCAGCAGCTTAGCAGGCGGGAAAAGGACCGGGGAGCTGTTTTTT.

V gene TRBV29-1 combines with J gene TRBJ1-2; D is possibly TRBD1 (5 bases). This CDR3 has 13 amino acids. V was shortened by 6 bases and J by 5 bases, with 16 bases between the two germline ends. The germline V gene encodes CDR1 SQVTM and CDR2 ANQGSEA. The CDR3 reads CSVGQGNLYGYTF. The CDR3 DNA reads TGCAGCGTCGGACAAGGAAACTTATATGGCTACACCTTC.

CDR3: CASTLDRRNTDTQYF. The DNA of the CDR3 is TGTGCCAGCACCCTTGACAGACGAAACACAGATACGCAGTATTTT. The V call is TRBV2, the J call TRBJ2-3, with a weak D call TRBD1 (5 bases). CDR3 length equals 15 residues. Germline assignment: CDR1 SNHLY and CDR2 FYNNEI. Trimming removed 7 bases at V and 2 bases at J, with 16 bases between.

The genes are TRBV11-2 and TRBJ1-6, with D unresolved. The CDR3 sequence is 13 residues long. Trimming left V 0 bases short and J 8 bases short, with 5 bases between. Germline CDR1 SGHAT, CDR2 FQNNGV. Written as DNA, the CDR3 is TGTGCCAGCAGCTTAGAGGCGGATTCACCCCTCCACTTT. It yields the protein CASSLEADSPLHF.

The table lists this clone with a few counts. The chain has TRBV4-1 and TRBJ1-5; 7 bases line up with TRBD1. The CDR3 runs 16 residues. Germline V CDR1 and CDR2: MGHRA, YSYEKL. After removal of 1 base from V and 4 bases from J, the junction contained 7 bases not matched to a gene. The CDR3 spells CASSQGPGQANQPQHF. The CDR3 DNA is TGCGCCAGCAGCCAAGGGCCCGGACAGGCAAATCAGCCCCAGCATTTT.

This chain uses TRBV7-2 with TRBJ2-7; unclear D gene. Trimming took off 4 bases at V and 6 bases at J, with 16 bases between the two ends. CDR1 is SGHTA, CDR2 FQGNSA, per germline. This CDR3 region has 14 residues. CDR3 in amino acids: CASSSTWVTGEQYF. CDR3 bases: TGTGCCAGCAGCTCGACATGGGTTACGGGCGAGCAGTACTTC.

The CDR3: CASSPRSGNYGYTF. The CDR3 DNA follows: TGTGCCAGCTCACCACGATCCGGGAACTATGGCTACACCTTC. The rearrangement links TRBV18 to TRBJ1-2; D is unresolved. Germline CDR1 reads KGHSH; CDR2 reads LQKENI. Trimming left V 1 base short and J 2 bases short, with 8 bases between. This CDR3 has 14 amino acids.

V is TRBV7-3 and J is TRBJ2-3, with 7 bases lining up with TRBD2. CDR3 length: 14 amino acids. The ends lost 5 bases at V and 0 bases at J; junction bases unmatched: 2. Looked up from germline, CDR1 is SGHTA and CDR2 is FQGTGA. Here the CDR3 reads CASSRGGSTDTQYF. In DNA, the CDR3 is TGTGCCAGCAGCCGCGGGGGTAGCACAGATACGCAGTATTTT.

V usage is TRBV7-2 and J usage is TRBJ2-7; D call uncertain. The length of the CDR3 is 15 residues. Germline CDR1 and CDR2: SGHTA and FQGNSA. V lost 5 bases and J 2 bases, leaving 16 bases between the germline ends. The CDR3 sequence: CASSHGLGLTYEQYF. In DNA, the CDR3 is TGTGCCAGCAGCCATGGGCTAGGCCTGACCTACGAGCAGTACTTC.

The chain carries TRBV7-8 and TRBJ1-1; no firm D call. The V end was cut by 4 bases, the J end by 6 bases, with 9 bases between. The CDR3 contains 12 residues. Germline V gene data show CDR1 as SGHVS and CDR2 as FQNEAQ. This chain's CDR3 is CASSSNPSEAFF. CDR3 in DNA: TGTGCCAGCAGCTCCAACCCCTCTGAAGCTTTCTTT.

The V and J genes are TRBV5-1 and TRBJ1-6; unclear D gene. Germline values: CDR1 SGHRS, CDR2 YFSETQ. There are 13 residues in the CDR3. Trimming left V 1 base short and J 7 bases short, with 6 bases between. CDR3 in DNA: TGCGCCAGCAGCTTGAACACCAATTCACCCCTCCACTTT. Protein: CASSLNTNSPLHF.

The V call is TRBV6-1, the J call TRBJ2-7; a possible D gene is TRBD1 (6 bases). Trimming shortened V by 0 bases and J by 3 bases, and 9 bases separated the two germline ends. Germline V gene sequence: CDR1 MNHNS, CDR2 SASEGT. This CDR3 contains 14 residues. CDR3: CASSEAGQIYEQYF. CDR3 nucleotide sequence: TGTGCCAGCAGTGAAGCCGGACAGATCTACGAGCAGTACTTC.

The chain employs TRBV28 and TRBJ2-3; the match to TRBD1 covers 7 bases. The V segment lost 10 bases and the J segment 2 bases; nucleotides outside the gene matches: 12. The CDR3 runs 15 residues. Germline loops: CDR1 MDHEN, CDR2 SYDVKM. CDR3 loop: CAIRQGISSTDTQYF. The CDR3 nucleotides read TGTGCCATCAGACAGGGCATATCATCCACAGATACGCAGTATTTT.

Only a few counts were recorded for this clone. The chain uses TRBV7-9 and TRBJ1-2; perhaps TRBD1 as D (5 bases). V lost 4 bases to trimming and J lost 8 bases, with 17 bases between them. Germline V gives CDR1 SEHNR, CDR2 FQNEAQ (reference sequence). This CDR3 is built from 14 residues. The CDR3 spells CASSSAWGDFGYTF. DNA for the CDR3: TGTGCCAGCAGCTCCGCATGGGGGGATTTCGGCTACACCTTC.

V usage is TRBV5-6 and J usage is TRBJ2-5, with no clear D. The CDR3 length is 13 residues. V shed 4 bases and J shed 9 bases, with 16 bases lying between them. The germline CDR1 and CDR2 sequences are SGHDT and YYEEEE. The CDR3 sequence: CASSLPSFQAQYF. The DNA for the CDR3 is TGTGCCAGCAGCCTGCCTAGTTTTCAGGCCCAGTACTTC.

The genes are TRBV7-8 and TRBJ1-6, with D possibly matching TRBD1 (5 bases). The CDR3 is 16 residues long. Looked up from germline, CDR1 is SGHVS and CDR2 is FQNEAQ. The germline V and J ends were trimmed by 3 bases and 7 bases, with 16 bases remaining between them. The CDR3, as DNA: TGTGCCAGCAGCTTGAACGTCCCGGGACGGAATTCACCCCTCCACTTT. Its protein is CASSLNVPGRNSPLHF.

This CDR3 reads CASSTTGADTQYF. DNA of the CDR3: TGCGCCAGCAGTACCACAGGGGCAGATACGCAGTATTTT. The chain employs TRBV10-1 and TRBJ2-3, with 7 bases fitting TRBD1. J lost 4 bases, V lost 5 bases, and 3 bases had no gene match. The CDR3 is made up of 13 amino acids. Germline assignment: CDR1 WNHNN and CDR2 SYGVQD (reference sequence).

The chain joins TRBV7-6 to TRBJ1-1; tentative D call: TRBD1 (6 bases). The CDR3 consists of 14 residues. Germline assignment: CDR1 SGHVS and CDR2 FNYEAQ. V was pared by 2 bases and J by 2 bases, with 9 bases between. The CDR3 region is CASSLSGQNTEAFF. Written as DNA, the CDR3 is TGTGCCAGCAGCTTATCGGGACAAAACACTGAAGCTTTCTTT.

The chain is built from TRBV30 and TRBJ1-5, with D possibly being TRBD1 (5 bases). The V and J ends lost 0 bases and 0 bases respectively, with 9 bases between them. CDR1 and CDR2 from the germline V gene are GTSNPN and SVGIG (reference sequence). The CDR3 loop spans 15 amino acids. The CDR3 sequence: CAWSVGGDSNQPQHF. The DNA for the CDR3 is TGTGCCTGGAGTGTAGGAGGGGATAGCAATCAGCCCCAGCATTTT.

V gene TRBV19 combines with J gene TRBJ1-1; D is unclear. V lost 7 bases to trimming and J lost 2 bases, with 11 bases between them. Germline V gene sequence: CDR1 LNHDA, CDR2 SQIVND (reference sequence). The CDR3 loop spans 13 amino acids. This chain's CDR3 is CASNKEGNTEAFF. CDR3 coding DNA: TGTGCCAGTAATAAGGAAGGAAACACTGAAGCTTTCTTT.

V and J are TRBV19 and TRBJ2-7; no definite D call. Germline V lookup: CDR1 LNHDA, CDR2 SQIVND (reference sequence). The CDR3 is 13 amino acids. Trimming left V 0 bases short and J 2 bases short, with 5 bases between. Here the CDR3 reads CASSIDRTYEQYF. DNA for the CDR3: TGTGCCAGTAGTATAGACAGGACCTACGAGCAGTACTTC.

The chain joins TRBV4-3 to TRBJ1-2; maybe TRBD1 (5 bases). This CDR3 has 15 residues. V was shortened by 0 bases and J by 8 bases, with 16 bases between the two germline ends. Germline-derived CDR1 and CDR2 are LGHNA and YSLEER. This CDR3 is CASSQDRADSRGYTF. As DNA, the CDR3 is TGCGCCAGCAGCCAAGACAGGGCAGACAGCAGGGGCTACACCTTC.

The CDR3 region is CASSQELYEGEKLFF. CDR3 bases: TGCGCCAGCAGCCAAGAGCTCTATGAGGGTGAAAAACTGTTTTTT. V and J are TRBV4-1 and TRBJ1-4; D is uncertain. Germline CDR1 reads MGHRA; CDR2 reads YSYEKL. CDR3 length: 15 residues. Between the trimmed V and J ends, which lost 0 bases and 7 bases, there was a span of 12 bases.

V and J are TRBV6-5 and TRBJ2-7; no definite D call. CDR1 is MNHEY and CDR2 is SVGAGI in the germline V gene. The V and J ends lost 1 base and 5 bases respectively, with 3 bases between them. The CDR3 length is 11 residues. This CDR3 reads CASSYFHEQYF. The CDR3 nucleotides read TGTGCCAGCAGTTACTTCCACGAGCAGTACTTC.

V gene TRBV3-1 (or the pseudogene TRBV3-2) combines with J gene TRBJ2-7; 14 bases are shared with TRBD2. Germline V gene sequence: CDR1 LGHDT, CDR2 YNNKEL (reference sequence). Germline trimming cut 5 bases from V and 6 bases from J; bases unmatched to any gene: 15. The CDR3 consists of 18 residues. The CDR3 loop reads CASSGGTSGGPLLAEQYF. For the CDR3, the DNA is TGTGCCAGCAGCGGGGGGACTAGCGGGGGTCCCCTACTCGCCGAGCAGTACTTC.

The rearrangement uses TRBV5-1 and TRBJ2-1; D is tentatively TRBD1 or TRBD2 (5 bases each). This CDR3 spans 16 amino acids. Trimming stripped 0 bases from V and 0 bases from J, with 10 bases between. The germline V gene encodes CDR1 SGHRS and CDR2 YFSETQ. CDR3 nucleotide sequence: TGCGCCAGCAGCTTGGTGGGACGGAGCTCCTACAATGAGCAGTTCTTC. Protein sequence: CASSLVGRSSYNEQFF.